This TCR beta chain was sequenced during a study of blood T cell repertoires in COVID-19. On the study more broadly: T cells, B-cell-depleted T cells, or PBMCs supplied cDNA or gDNA.

The data were produced by immunoSEQ multiplex PCR, yet TCRdb's version contains in-frame clones alone and is incomplete. The data contain about 320,000 clones, 90% of them singletons. V lost 4 bases and J lost 5; bases outside the gene matches: 8. CDR3 length: 16 residues. The germline V gene has CDR1 LGHNA and CDR2 YNFKEQ. The rearrangement uses TRBV4-2 and TRBJ1-4, with TRBD1 identical over 9 bases. The clonotype comes from a woman aged 25 to 39 who had been exposed to COVID-19. Input material: PBMCs or T cells enriched from blood (not recorded which). The CDR3 sequence is CASSRPEGTGNEKLFF. DNA of the CDR3: TGTGCCAGCAGCCGCCCTGAGGGGACAGGGAATGAAAAACTGTTTTTT.